Listed here are 13 T cell receptor beta chains from one sample, sequenced in a study of T cell responses to AZD1222 COVID-19 vaccine (TCRdb year 2021). Library preparation was by the immunoSEQ multiplex PCR assay. Held by TCRdb, this immuneACCESS table contains in-frame sequences only and omits some clones. Under half of the omission traces to an unresolved V gene where checked; the cause of the rest is unknown. The sample includes about 100,000 clones, with 80% to 90% observed a single time. More than 8.5% of the sample goes to the ten largest clones. The label giving this sample's time point can be read as: about 28 days (+/-7) after the second vaccine dose. This specimen consisted of peripheral blood, obtained 28 days after the second AZD1222 dose. The receptors derive from an adult who received the AZD1222 COVID-19 vaccine.

J is TRBJ1-1 and V is TRBV7-6; TRBD1 agrees at 8 bases. The CDR3 covers 16 residues. Germline V gene lookup returns CDR1 SGHVS and CDR2 FNYEAQ. V dropped 2 bases and J dropped 1; count of bases not matched to a gene: 6. The CDR3 nucleotides read TGTGCCAGCAGCTTAATTCCAGGGGGCGAGAACACTGAAGCTTTCTTT. It specifies CASSLIPGGENTEAFF. The whole variable domain, remainder taken from reference TRBV7-6 and TRBJ1-1, is GAGVSQSPRYKVTKRGQDVALRCDPISGHVSLYWYRQALGQGPEFLTYFNYEAQQDKSGLPNDRFSAERPEGSISTLTIQRTEQRDSAMYRCASSLIPGGENTEAFFGQGTRLTVV.

V usage is TRBV3-1 (or the pseudogene TRBV3-2) and J usage is TRBJ1-1; perhaps TRBD1 as D (5 bases). The CDR3 length is 16 residues. The germline gives CDR1 LGHDT, CDR2 YNNKEL (reference sequence). V lost 4 bases to trimming and J lost 3 bases, with 18 bases between them. Here the CDR3 DNA reads TGTGCCAGCAGCCCACCGGCGTTATCGGGGCACACTGAAGCTTTCTTT. Translation gives CASSPPALSGHTEAFF.

The chain links TRBV19 to TRBJ2-7, with TRBD1 matching 10 bases. The V and J ends lost 5 bases and 4 bases, in that order; junction bases with no gene match: 8. Germline lookup yields CDR1 LNHDA and CDR2 SQIVND (reference sequence). The CDR3 is 15 residues long. The CDR3 loop reads CASSLGQGQVYEQYF. The DNA of the CDR3 is TGTGCCAGTAGTCTGGGACAGGGGCAAGTGTACGAGCAGTACTTC.

The CDR3 loop is CASSRLTGEEQFF. CDR3 bases: TGCGCCAGCAGCCGCTTGACAGGGGAAGAGCAGTTCTTC. The chain has TRBV4-3 and TRBJ2-1; 8 nucleotides agree with TRBD1. J lost 10 bases, V lost 4 bases, and 6 bases had no gene match. Germline CDR1 reads LGHNA; CDR2 reads YSLEER. The length of the CDR3 is 13 residues.

This sequence joins TRBV2 and TRBJ2-5; maybe TRBD2 (6 bases). Trimming cost V 8 bases and J 3 bases, with 16 bases left between them. The germline CDR1 and CDR2 sequences are SNHLY and FYNNEI. This CDR3 has 14 amino acids. CDR3 sequence: CASLWAGSEETQYF. The CDR3 DNA reads TGTGCCAGCCTCTGGGCCGGGAGTGAAGAGACCCAGTACTTC.

This clone was counted a single time. J is TRBJ1-1 and V is TRBV5-5; no reliable D call. Trimming took 2 bases from V and 4 from J, leaving 12 bases between them. CDR1 and CDR2 (germline): SGHKS, YYEKEE (reference sequence). The CDR3 extends over 14 amino acids. In nucleotides, the CDR3 is TGTGCCAGCAGCTTAGCCCCTGGAGTCACTGAAGCTTTCTTT. It is translated as CASSLAPGVTEAFF.

V and J are TRBV18 and TRBJ1-1, with 9 positions matching TRBD1. The CDR3 contains 12 residues. The ends lost 2 bases at V and 12 bases at J; junction bases unmatched: 4. Germline V gene lookup returns CDR1 KGHSH and CDR2 LQKENI. The CDR3 region is CASSPRTGEPFF. DNA of the CDR3: TGTGCCAGCTCACCAAGGACAGGGGAACCTTTCTTT.

The V gene is TRBV4-1, the J gene TRBJ2-2; 8 nucleotides align to TRBD2. The length of the CDR3 is 16 residues. The germline gives CDR1 MGHRA, CDR2 YSYEKL. V was clipped by 3 bases and J by 4 bases; unmatched bases: 7. CDR3 in DNA: TGCGCCAGCAGCCATTTAGCGGGGCCGAGCACCGGGGAGCTGTTTTTT. Residues: CASSHLAGPSTGELFF.

Only a few counts were recorded for this clone. This chain joins TRBV6-6 and TRBJ1-4; 7 bases align to TRBD1. CDR1 and CDR2 (germline): MNHNY, SVGAGI (reference sequence). CDR3 size: 15 residues. V dropped 6 bases and J dropped 2; count of bases not matched to a gene: 6. CDR3 in DNA: TGTGCCAGCAGAATAGACAGGGAGACTAATGAAAAACTGTTTTTT. As protein: CASRIDRETNEKLFF.

The chain recombines TRBV5-4 with TRBJ2-7; no reliable D call. Between the trimmed V and J ends, which lost 1 base and 7 bases, there was a span of 15 bases. Germline lookup yields CDR1 SGHNT and CDR2 YYREEE (reference sequence). This CDR3 is 14 amino acids long. The CDR3: CASSLRHGGEEQYF. In DNA form, the CDR3 reads TGTGCCAGCAGCTTGAGGCACGGTGGAGAGGAGCAGTACTTC.

The rearrangement links TRBV4-1 to TRBJ2-7; D is ambiguous. Trimming cost V 0 bases and J 1 base, with 16 bases left between them. Per germline, CDR1 MGHRA and CDR2 YSYEKL. The CDR3 is 17 amino acids. DNA of the CDR3: TGCGCCAGCAGCCAAGAGCAGTGGAATACTCTTTCCTACGAGCAGTACTTC. Protein: CASSQEQWNTLSYEQYF.

The chain carries TRBV5-8 and TRBJ2-3, with 11 bases fitting TRBD2. The CDR3 covers 16 residues. The V gene end was trimmed by 4 bases and the J gene end by 2 bases; junction bases not matched to a gene: 6. Germline CDR1 SGHTS, CDR2 YDEGEE. The CDR3 region is CASSSGTSGDTDTQYF. Written as DNA, the CDR3 is TGTGCCAGCAGCAGTGGGACTAGCGGTGACACAGATACGCAGTATTTT.

The gene calls are TRBV30 and TRBJ2-5, with 11 nucleotides matching TRBD2. CDR1 is GTSNPN and CDR2 is SVGIG in the germline V gene (reference sequence). The CDR3 totals 13 residues. Losses at the gene ends were 5 bases for V and 3 bases for J; bases not matched to a gene: 2. The CDR3 here is CAWQTSGEETQYF. In DNA form, the CDR3 reads TGTGCCTGGCAGACTAGCGGGGAAGAGACCCAGTACTTC.